These 31 T cell receptor beta chains share one sample of origin, sequenced in a study of T cell responses to AZD1222 COVID-19 vaccine. Profiling relied on immunoSEQ multiplex PCR, and the TCRdb table lists in-frame clones only, not all of them. The sample holds some 150,000 clones; roughly 90% are singletons and the top ten take 15% to 20%. This specimen consisted of peripheral blood, obtained on day 0 of AZD1222 vaccination. These receptors were collected from an adult in good health.

The chain combines TRBV5-1 with TRBJ2-7; tentatively, D is TRBD1 or TRBD2 (5 bases each). Germline loops: CDR1 SGHRS, CDR2 YFSETQ. V lost 0 bases, J lost 7 bases, and 20 bases lay in between. The CDR3 contains 16 residues. CDR3 amino acids: CASSLAGRTLVREQYF. Written as DNA, the CDR3 is TGCGCCAGCAGCTTGGCCGGCAGGACACTAGTTAGGGAGCAGTACTTC.

A few counts support this clone. The V gene is TRBV7-6, the J gene TRBJ2-5; D is perhaps TRBD2 (5 bases). The germline V gene has CDR1 SGHVS and CDR2 FNYEAQ. The CDR3 totals 15 residues. The V end was cut by 2 bases, the J end by 1 base, with 11 bases between. The CDR3 reads CASSLLRTSQETQYF. Here the CDR3 DNA reads TGTGCCAGCAGCTTACTTAGGACTTCCCAAGAGACCCAGTACTTC.

This clone turned up a few times. The chain has TRBV18 and TRBJ2-7, with D unclear. This CDR3 spans 14 amino acids. In germline, CDR1 is KGHSH, CDR2 LQKENI. V was cut by 5 bases and J by 0 bases, with 11 bases left in between. The CDR3 here is CASSDQPSSYEQYF. CDR3 in DNA: TGTGCCAGCTCAGACCAACCCAGCTCCTACGAGCAGTACTTC.

The CDR3 DNA sequence: TGTGCCAGCAGTCGTCCATTAGCCATGAACACTGAAGCTTTCTTT. This encodes CASSRPLAMNTEAFF. The chain joins TRBV6-2 or TRBV6-3 to TRBJ1-1; no clear D gene. The V end lost 5 bases, the J end lost 0 bases, and 13 bases lay between the germline ends. The CDR3 totals 15 residues. Germline loops: CDR1 MNHEY, CDR2 SVGEGT.

V usage is TRBV18 and J usage is TRBJ1-1; D gene ambiguous. In germline, CDR1 is KGHSH, CDR2 LQKENI. There are 11 residues in the CDR3. V shed 0 bases and J shed 8 bases, with 4 bases lying between them. CDR3 residues: CASSPPGEAFF. DNA for the CDR3: TGTGCCAGCTCACCACCGGGGGAAGCTTTCTTT.

The V call is TRBV9, the J call TRBJ1-4; D is perhaps TRBD1 (5 bases). The germline V gene has CDR1 SGDLS and CDR2 YYNGEE. The CDR3 loop spans 16 amino acids. The V gene lost 3 bases and the J gene lost 7 bases, with 19 bases spanning the gap. CDR3 amino acids: CASSGPPAGTPEKLFF. The CDR3 nucleotides read TGTGCCAGCAGCGGGCCCCCAGCAGGGACCCCTGAAAAACTGTTTTTT.

The V and J genes are TRBV7-3 and TRBJ1-2; tentatively, D is TRBD1 (6 bases). The CDR3 covers 13 residues. The germline V and J ends were trimmed by 5 bases and 7 bases, with 14 bases remaining between them. Germline V gene lookup returns CDR1 SGHTA and CDR2 FQGTGA. The CDR3 loop reads CASSRDRTSGYTF. The CDR3 coding sequence is TGTGCCAGCAGCCGCGACAGGACTAGTGGCTACACCTTC.

The chain is built from TRBV5-1 and TRBJ2-1, with D maybe TRBD2 (6 bases). There are 15 residues in the CDR3. V lost 0 bases to trimming and J lost 5 bases, with 12 bases between them. Germline V gene data show CDR1 as SGHRS and CDR2 as YFSETQ. The CDR3 DNA follows: TGCGCCAGCAGCTTGGCCGGGACTTACAACAATGAGCAGTTCTTC. Translating gives CASSLAGTYNNEQFF.

The V gene is TRBV5-6, the J gene TRBJ2-7; tentatively, D is TRBD2 (6 bases). The CDR3 length is 15 residues. Trimming stripped 4 bases from V and 4 bases from J, with 18 bases between. CDR1 and CDR2 (germline): SGHDT, YYEEEE. CDR3 bases: TGTGCCAGCAGCGGCCTGGGGGGAGACCTGTACGAGCAGTACTTC. This codes for CASSGLGGDLYEQYF. Looking up the rest from reference TRBV5-6 and TRBJ2-7 gives the full variable domain: DAGVTQSPTHLIKTRGQQVTLRCSPKSGHDTVSWYQQALGQGPQFIFQYYEEEERQRGNFPDRFSGHQFPNYSSELNVNALLLGDSALYLCASSGLGGDLYEQYFGPGTRLTVT.

V is TRBV19 and J is TRBJ1-5; 9 nucleotides match TRBD1. The V segment lost 7 bases and the J segment 6 bases; nucleotides outside the gene matches: 7. The CDR3 has 14 amino acids. Germline V gene data show CDR1 as LNHDA and CDR2 as SQIVND (reference sequence). Written as DNA, the CDR3 is TGTGCCAGTACCCAAGACAGGGGGAGTCAGCCCCAGCATTTT. It codes for CASTQDRGSQPQHF.

J is TRBJ1-1 and V is TRBV10-3, with D maybe TRBD1 (5 bases). Deletions cut 4 bases from V and 7 bases from J, with 10 bases between. This CDR3 spans 12 amino acids. Per the germline V gene, CDR1 is ENHRY and CDR2 is SYGVKD. CDR3 residues: CAISGGGYEAFF. As DNA, the CDR3 is TGTGCCATCAGTGGGGGCGGATATGAAGCTTTCTTT.

This clone was counted between two and nine times. The CDR3 loop reads CASSSQRQGGYGYTF. The CDR3 coding sequence is TGTGCCAGCAGTTCCCAGCGGCAGGGGGGCTATGGCTACACCTTC. V usage is TRBV6-5 and J usage is TRBJ1-2; 7 bases fit TRBD1. This CDR3 has 15 residues. Germline V gives CDR1 MNHEY, CDR2 SVGAGI. The V gene end was trimmed by 4 bases and the J gene end by 4 bases; junction bases not matched to a gene: 9.

V gene TRBV10-2 combines with J gene TRBJ1-4; a weak D match, TRBD1 (5 bases). This CDR3 has 13 amino acids. The germline CDR1 and CDR2 sequences are WSHSY and SAAADI. Trimming pared 6 bases from V and 0 bases from J, leaving 5 bases between. CDR3 in DNA: TGCGCCAGCAGGACAGCAACTAATGAAAAACTGTTTTTT. Protein sequence: CASRTATNEKLFF.

The chain couples TRBV9 to TRBJ2-7; D call uncertain. The CDR3 consists of 13 residues. Trimming shortened V by 1 base and J by 1 base, and 6 bases separated the two germline ends. Germline CDR1 and CDR2: SGDLS and YYNGEE. DNA of the CDR3: TGTGCCAGCAGCGTAACACCTTCCTACGAGCAGTACTTC. This encodes CASSVTPSYEQYF.

V and J are TRBV28 and TRBJ1-4; D is unresolved. The CDR3 has 12 amino acids. V was shortened by 4 bases and J by 7 bases, with 7 bases between the two germline ends. From germline, CDR1 is MDHEN and CDR2 SYDVKM. CDR3 sequence: CASSSSGEKLFF. The CDR3 bases are TGTGCCAGCAGTTCGAGTGGTGAAAAACTGTTTTTT. The full variable domain, in which reference TRBV28 and TRBJ1-4 provide the parts outside the CDR3, is DVKVTQSSRYLVKRTGEKVFLECVQDMDHENMFWYRQDPGLGLRLIYFSYDVKMKEKGDIPEGYSVSREKKERFSLILESASTNQTSMYLCASSSSGEKLFFGSGTQLSVL.

This chain connects TRBV7-8 to TRBJ1-3; D is unresolved. The germline V and J ends were trimmed by 5 bases and 0 bases, with 8 bases remaining between them. The CDR3 length is 14 residues. Per the germline V gene, CDR1 is SGHVS and CDR2 is FQNEAQ. Written as DNA, the CDR3 is TGTGCCAGCAGCCTACAGAGCTCTGGAAACACCATATATTTT. This codes for CASSLQSSGNTIYF.

The sample holds a few counts of this clone. The rearrangement joins TRBV9 to TRBJ2-7; the D gene is possibly TRBD1 (5 bases). The CDR3 extends over 14 amino acids. Looked up from germline, CDR1 is SGDLS and CDR2 is YYNGEE. Trimming removed 2 bases at V and 4 bases at J, with 13 bases between. DNA for the CDR3: TGTGCCAGCAGCGTGGCCGCGGACAATTACGAGCAGTACTTC. Protein: CASSVAADNYEQYF.

The chain has TRBV6-5 and TRBJ2-5, with 11 nucleotides matching TRBD2. The germline gives CDR1 MNHEY, CDR2 SVGAGI. Losses at the gene ends were 6 bases for V and 5 bases for J; bases not matched to a gene: 11. The CDR3 runs to 16 residues. CDR3 region: CASRYNGLAGGETQYF. CDR3 DNA sequence: TGTGCCAGCAGATACAACGGGCTAGCGGGGGGTGAGACCCAGTACTTC.

The genes are TRBV14 and TRBJ2-1; TRBD1 aligns across 8 bases. Germline V gives CDR1 SGHDN, CDR2 FVKESK. There are 19 residues in the CDR3. Losses at the gene ends were 2 bases for V and 1 base for J; bases not matched to a gene: 13. The CDR3 coding sequence is TGTGCCAGCAGCCAACTTCGGACAGGGAAAAGCACGTCCTACAATGAGCAGTTCTTC. It codes for CASSQLRTGKSTSYNEQFF. Complete variable domain (other parts from reference TRBV14 and TRBJ2-1): EAGVTQFPSHSVIEKGQTVTLRCDPISGHDNLYWYRRVMGKEIKFLLHFVKESKQDESGMPNNRFLAERTGGTYSTLKVQPAELEDSGVYFCASSQLRTGKSTSYNEQFFGPGTRLTVL.

V gene TRBV3-1 (or the pseudogene TRBV3-2) combines with J gene TRBJ2-3; perhaps TRBD2 as D (5 bases). Trimming shortened V by 0 bases and J by 7 bases, and 11 bases separated the two germline ends. CDR3 size: 14 residues. CDR1 and CDR2 from the germline V gene are LGHDT and YNNKEL (reference sequence). The DNA of the CDR3 is TGTGCCAGCAGCCAAGAGGGAGAGGTACATACGCAGTATTTT. This encodes CASSQEGEVHTQYF.

The V and J genes are TRBV7-9 and TRBJ2-1; 10 bases are a match to TRBD2. The CDR3 totals 19 residues. From germline, CDR1 is SEHNR and CDR2 FQNEAQ (reference sequence). V gave up 3 bases and J gave up 4 bases; unmatched junction bases: 15. CDR3 loop: CASSFLASGSRQLYNEQFF. The DNA for the CDR3 is TGTGCCAGCAGCTTTCTGGCTAGCGGGAGCCGACAGCTATACAATGAGCAGTTCTTC.

V is TRBV7-3 and J is TRBJ2-3, with 10 bases that match TRBD2. J gave up 1 base and V 2 bases, and 0 bases lay outside the gene matches. The CDR3 length is 15 residues. The germline V gene has CDR1 SGHTA and CDR2 FQGTGA. CDR3 nucleotides: TGTGCCAGCAGCTTACTAGCGGGGGGCACAGATACGCAGTATTTT. It translates to CASSLLAGGTDTQYF.

The rearrangement joins TRBV2 to TRBJ1-2; TRBD1 is a possible D gene (6 bases). Germline CDR1 is SNHLY and CDR2 is FYNNEI. With 8 bases removed from V and 8 bases from J, the gap between germline ends came to 21 bases. The CDR3 extends over 14 amino acids. In DNA, the CDR3 is TGTGCCAGCGCCCTTCGGGGGGGGGCGCCGGGCTACACCTTC. This gives the protein CASALRGGAPGYTF.

This chain links TRBV5-5 with TRBJ1-1; D is uncertain. Germline assignment: CDR1 SGHKS and CDR2 YYEKEE (reference sequence). V was cut by 5 bases and J by 0 bases, with 11 bases left in between. The CDR3 loop spans 14 amino acids. CDR3 amino acids: CASSSTAMNTEAFF. As DNA, the CDR3 is TGTGCCAGCAGTTCGACTGCCATGAACACTGAAGCTTTCTTT.

This sequence joins TRBV27 and TRBJ2-5; TRBD2 matches at 7 bases. Germline V gene sequence: CDR1 MNHEY, CDR2 SMNVEV (reference sequence). CDR3 length: 15 residues. Germline trimming cut 4 bases from V and 4 bases from J; bases unmatched to any gene: 9. The CDR3 is CASSSSSGWGETQYF. The CDR3 DNA reads as TGTGCCAGCAGTTCCTCTAGCGGTTGGGGAGAGACCCAGTACTTC.

The chain couples TRBV5-1 to TRBJ2-2, with D possibly matching TRBD1 (8 bases). V gave up 0 bases and J gave up 2 bases, with 11 bases separating them. The CDR3 spans 16 residues. The germline CDR1 and CDR2 sequences are SGHRS and YFSETQ. The CDR3 coding sequence is TGCGCCAGCAGCTTGGACAGGGGGGGTAACACCGGGGAGCTGTTTTTT. Translating it yields CASSLDRGGNTGELFF.

The chain carries TRBV13 and TRBJ1-1; no clear D gene. Trimming stripped 5 bases from V and 1 base from J, with 11 bases between. The CDR3 spans 14 residues. The germline gives CDR1 PRHDT, CDR2 FYEKMQ (reference sequence). The CDR3 sequence is CASSEGHPNTEAFF. CDR3 in DNA: TGTGCCAGCAGCGAAGGGCACCCGAACACTGAAGCTTTCTTT.

On this clone itself: This same CDR3 is encoded by further DNA sequences in the sample. J is TRBJ2-3 and V is TRBV7-9, with 8 bases matching TRBD2. The germline V gene has CDR1 SEHNR and CDR2 FQNEAQ (reference sequence). J was trimmed by 3 bases and V by 2 bases; bases with no gene match: 4. The CDR3 has 15 amino acids. The CDR3 nucleotides read TGTGCCAGCAGCTTATTAGCGGGGAGTACAGATACGCAGTATTTT. Protein sequence: CASSLLAGSTDTQYF.

This clone was seen only a few times. This chain links TRBV12-5 with TRBJ1-2; 7 nucleotides agree with TRBD1. V dropped 4 bases and J dropped 6; count of bases not matched to a gene: 5. The CDR3 runs 13 residues. Germline V CDR1 and CDR2: LGHNT, FRNRAP. The chain's CDR3 is CASGSYRGNGYTF. For the CDR3, the DNA is TGTGCTAGTGGTTCTTACAGGGGCAATGGCTACACCTTC.

V and J are TRBV6-1 and TRBJ2-7; 9 nucleotides line up with TRBD2. The V and J ends lost 2 bases and 4 bases, in that order; junction bases with no gene match: 9. This CDR3 region has 16 residues. The germline V gene encodes CDR1 MNHNS and CDR2 SASEGT. The CDR3 DNA reads TGTGCCAGCAGTGAACGCGGGGGGGTGAGGAGATACGAGCAGTACTTC. Amino acid sequence: CASSERGGVRRYEQYF.

The CDR3 protein is CASSDRTNTNTEAFF. DNA for the CDR3: TGTGCCAGCAGCGACAGGACAAATACGAACACTGAAGCTTTCTTT. The V call is TRBV7-9, the J call TRBJ1-1; maybe TRBD1 (6 bases). Trimming took off 5 bases at V and 1 base at J, with 14 bases between the two ends. The CDR3 contains 15 residues. Per the germline V gene, CDR1 is SEHNR and CDR2 is FQNEAQ (reference sequence). Together with reference TRBV7-9 and TRBJ1-1, the CDR3 gives the full variable domain: DTGVSQNPRHKITKRGQNVTFRCDPISEHNRLYWYRQTLGQGPEFLTYFQNEAQLEKSRLLSDRFSAERPKGSFSTLEIQRTEQGDSAMYLCASSDRTNTNTEAFFGQGTRLTVV.